This section outlines one TCR beta chain sequence together with its context. Its antigen is unidentified. These data are taken from a study of OX40 agonist ivuxolimab in advanced cancers. General study points: There were, on average, more expanded clones in CD8+ T cells than in CD4+.

The data were produced by immunoSEQ multiplex PCR, yet TCRdb's version contains in-frame clones alone and is incomplete. Here the sample spans around 100,000 clones, 85% to 95% being singletons. In germline, CDR1 is LNHDA, CDR2 SQIVND (reference sequence). This CDR3 is 15 amino acids long. Trimming cost V 4 bases and J 10 bases, with 20 bases left between them. Researchers took blood at baseline, on cycle 4 day 1, and on cycle 7 day 1. The V and J genes are TRBV19 and TRBJ2-1, with TRBD2 as a possible D gene (6 bases). The starting material was CD4+ or CD8+ T cells sorted from blood, obtained in a trial of the OX40 agonist ivuxolimab. This receptor was taken from an adult with an advanced solid tumor such as melanoma, head and neck, liver or kidney cancer. The CDR3 here is CASSTTEGYLIEQFF. CDR3 coding DNA: TGTGCCAGTAGTACGACGGAGGGATACCTAATCGAGCAGTTCTTC. Complete variable domain (other parts from reference TRBV19 and TRBJ2-1): DGGITQSPKYLFRKEGQNVTLSCEQNLNHDAMYWYRQDPGQGLRLIYYSQIVNDFQKGDIAEGYSVSREKKESFPLTVTSAQKNPTAFYLCASSTTEGYLIEQFFGPGTRLTVL.